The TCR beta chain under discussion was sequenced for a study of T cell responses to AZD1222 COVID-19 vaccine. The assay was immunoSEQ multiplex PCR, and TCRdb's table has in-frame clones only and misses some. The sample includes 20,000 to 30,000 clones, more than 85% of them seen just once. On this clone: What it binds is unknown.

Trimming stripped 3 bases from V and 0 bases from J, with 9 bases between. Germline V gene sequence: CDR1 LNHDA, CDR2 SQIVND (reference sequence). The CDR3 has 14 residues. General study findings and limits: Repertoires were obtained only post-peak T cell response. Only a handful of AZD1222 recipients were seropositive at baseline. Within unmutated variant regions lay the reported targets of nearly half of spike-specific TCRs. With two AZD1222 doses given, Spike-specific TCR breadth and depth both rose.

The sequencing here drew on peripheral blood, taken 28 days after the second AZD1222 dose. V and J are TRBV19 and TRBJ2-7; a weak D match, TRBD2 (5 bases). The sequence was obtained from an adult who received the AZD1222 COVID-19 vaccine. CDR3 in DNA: TGTGCCAGTAGTATGAGGGCAGACTCCTACGAGCAGTACTTC. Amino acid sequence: CASSMRADSYEQYF.